The clone carrying this T cell receptor (beta chain) was seen repeatedly, ten times or more. Its antigen is still unknown. Unique molecular identifiers were used to barcode this TCRbeta library. TCRdb re-called the PCR reads with MiXCR, one entry per CDR3 protein. The sample consists of fewer than 500,000 distinct CDR3 sequences, 43% of them appearing once. Germline CDR1 reads SNHLY; CDR2 reads FYNNEI. V lost 0 bases, J lost 3 bases, and 3 bases lay in between. The CDR3 covers 12 residues. These data belong to a study of T-cell reconstitution after alpha-beta-depleted transplantation in children. Study results and limitations: The authors attributed T-cell counts and diversity one year after transplant mostly to newly produced T cells.

The sequence was obtained from a girl aged 2 to 9 with aplastic anemia, due to receive a stem cell transplant. The sample in question was PBMCs, obtained before TCRalphabeta/CD19-depleted stem cell transplant. The chain is built from TRBV2 and TRBJ2-7; D is uncertain. The CDR3 region is CASSEAIYEQYF. CDR3 DNA sequence: TGTGCCAGCAGTGAAGCTATCTACGAGCAGTACTTC.